The TCR beta chain under discussion was sequenced for a study of shared clonotypes between healthy human individuals. Study-level findings and limits: The expectation was that sequencing depth would affect clonotype sharing among donors. Non-shared clonotypes had lower generation probabilities than those shared by all four donors. What limited the represented genetic and exposure-history diversity was the small number of donors.

Measured with immunoSEQ multiplex PCR; TCRdb has only the in-frame clones, and not every one. There are some 1.1 million clones in the sample; 70% to 85% occur only once, and 0.7% to 0.95% lies in the top ten. CDR1 and CDR2 (germline): MDHEN, SYDVKM. The CDR3 has 12 residues. V shed 4 bases and J shed 7 bases, with 10 bases lying between them. Comment on this clone: Its target is not known.

The receptor's source is a young man in good health. Some clones in this sample may be carry-over from other donors' samples. Sequenced: memory CD4+ T cells from PBMCs. Subset: CD45RA-negative fraction. This sequence joins TRBV28 and TRBJ2-5; D gene ambiguous. CDR3 loop: CASSSPVRTQYF. DNA of the CDR3: TGTGCCAGCAGTTCCCCCGTCCGGACCCAGTACTTC.